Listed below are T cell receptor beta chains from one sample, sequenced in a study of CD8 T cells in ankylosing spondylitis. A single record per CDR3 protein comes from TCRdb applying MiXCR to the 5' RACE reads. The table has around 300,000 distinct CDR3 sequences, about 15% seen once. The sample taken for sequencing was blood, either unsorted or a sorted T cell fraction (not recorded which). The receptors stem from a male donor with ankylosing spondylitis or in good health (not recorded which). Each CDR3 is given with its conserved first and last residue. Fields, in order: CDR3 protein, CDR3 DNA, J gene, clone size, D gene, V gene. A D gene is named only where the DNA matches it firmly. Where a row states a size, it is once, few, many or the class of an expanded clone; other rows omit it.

cdr3_aa: CASSLGAGNAEAFF
cdr3_nt: TGTGCCAGCAGTTTGGGCGCCGGTAACGCTGAAGCTTTCTTT
j_call: TRBJ1-1
clone_size: many
d_call: -
v_call: TRBV12-3/TRBV12-4

cdr3_aa: CASSPLKGPQETQYF
cdr3_nt: TGTGCCAGCTCACCACTAAAGGGTCCTCAAGAGACCCAGTACTTC
j_call: TRBJ2-5
clone_size: few
d_call: -
v_call: TRBV18

cdr3_aa: CASSHLMNTEAFF
cdr3_nt: TGTGCCAGCAGCCACCTTATGAACACTGAAGCTTTCTTT
j_call: TRBJ1-1
clone_size: -
d_call: -
v_call: TRBV3-1

cdr3_aa: CASSPRTRGEQFF
cdr3_nt: TGTGCCAGCAGCCCCCGGACTAGGGGTGAGCAGTTCTTC
j_call: TRBJ2-1
clone_size: few
d_call: TRBD2
v_call: TRBV12-3/TRBV12-4

cdr3_aa: CASSLWGQSQETQYF
cdr3_nt: TGTGCCAGCAGTTTGTGGGGACAGTCTCAAGAGACCCAGTACTTC
j_call: TRBJ2-5
clone_size: many
d_call: TRBD1
v_call: TRBV12-3/TRBV12-4

cdr3_aa: CATSDTRQGVNEQFF
cdr3_nt: TGTGCCACCAGTGATACCCGACAGGGCGTGAATGAGCAGTTCTTC
j_call: TRBJ2-1
clone_size: few
d_call: TRBD1
v_call: TRBV24-1

cdr3_aa: CASSLNPSYEQYF
cdr3_nt: TGTGCCAGCAGCTTAAATCCCTCCTACGAGCAGTACTTC
j_call: TRBJ2-7
clone_size: many
d_call: -
v_call: TRBV11-2

cdr3_aa: CSAGSGNREGYTF
cdr3_nt: TGCAGTGCTGGATCCGGGAACAGGGAGGGCTACACCTTC
j_call: TRBJ1-2
clone_size: many
d_call: -
v_call: TRBV20-1

cdr3_aa: CASSLEGTPYNEQFF
cdr3_nt: TGCGCCAGCAGCTTGGAGGGGACGCCATACAATGAGCAGTTCTTC
j_call: TRBJ2-1
clone_size: -
d_call: -
v_call: TRBV11-2

cdr3_aa: CSAPMGGGPRNEQFF
cdr3_nt: TGCAGTGCCCCCATGGGCGGGGGGCCTCGGAATGAGCAGTTCTTC
j_call: TRBJ2-1
clone_size: -
d_call: TRBD2
v_call: TRBV20-1

cdr3_aa: CSVDQGNGYTF
cdr3_nt: TGCAGCGTTGACCAGGGGAATGGCTACACCTTC
j_call: TRBJ1-2
clone_size: few
d_call: -
v_call: TRBV29-1

cdr3_aa: CASSLGGDLSYEQYF
cdr3_nt: TGCGCCAGCAGCTTGGGGGGGGACCTTTCCTACGAGCAGTACTTC
j_call: TRBJ2-7
clone_size: few
d_call: -
v_call: TRBV5-1

cdr3_aa: CASSNLAGGPETQYF
cdr3_nt: TGTGCCAGCAGCAACCTAGCGGGGGGGCCAGAGACCCAGTACTTC
j_call: TRBJ2-5
clone_size: -
d_call: TRBD2
v_call: TRBV7-9

cdr3_aa: CSPRKGTDTQYF
cdr3_nt: TGCAGCCCCCGAAAGGGCACAGATACGCAGTATTTT
j_call: TRBJ2-3
clone_size: -
d_call: -
v_call: TRBV29-1

cdr3_aa: CAASRAEVNTEAFF
cdr3_nt: TGTGCCGCTAGTCGGGCTGAAGTGAACACTGAAGCTTTCTTT
j_call: TRBJ1-1
clone_size: few
d_call: -
v_call: TRBV6-1

cdr3_aa: CSARWQGGIDTQYF
cdr3_nt: TGCAGTGCTAGATGGCAGGGAGGGATAGATACGCAGTATTTT
j_call: TRBJ2-3
clone_size: few
d_call: TRBD2
v_call: TRBV20-1

cdr3_aa: CSASPPSGRADETQYF
cdr3_nt: TGCAGTGCTAGTCCCCCTAGCGGGAGGGCCGATGAGACCCAGTACTTC
j_call: TRBJ2-5
clone_size: -
d_call: TRBD2
v_call: TRBV20-1

cdr3_aa: CATSRDGLSTDTQYF
cdr3_nt: TGTGCCACCAGCAGAGATGGACTAAGCACAGATACGCAGTATTTT
j_call: TRBJ2-3
clone_size: few
d_call: -
v_call: TRBV15

cdr3_aa: CASRLARGQHEAFF
cdr3_nt: TGTGCCAGCAGATTAGCGAGGGGACAGCATGAAGCTTTCTTT
j_call: TRBJ1-1
clone_size: -
d_call: TRBD1
v_call: TRBV6-5

cdr3_aa: CASSSGQRSYEQYF
cdr3_nt: TGCGCCAGCAGTTCGGGACAGAGAAGCTACGAGCAGTACTTC
j_call: TRBJ2-7
clone_size: -
d_call: TRBD1
v_call: TRBV5-1